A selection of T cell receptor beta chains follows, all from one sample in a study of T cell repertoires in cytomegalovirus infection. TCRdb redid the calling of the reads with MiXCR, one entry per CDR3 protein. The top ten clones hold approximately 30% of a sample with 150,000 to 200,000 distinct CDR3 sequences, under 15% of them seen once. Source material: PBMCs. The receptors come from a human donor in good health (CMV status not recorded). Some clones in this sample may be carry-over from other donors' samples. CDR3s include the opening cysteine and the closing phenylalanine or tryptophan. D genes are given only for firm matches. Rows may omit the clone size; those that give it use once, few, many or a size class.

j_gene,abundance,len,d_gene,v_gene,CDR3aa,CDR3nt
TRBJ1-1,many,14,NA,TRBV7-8,CASSTGHPNTEAFF,TGTGCCAGCAGCACGGGACACCCGAACACTGAAGCTTTCTTT
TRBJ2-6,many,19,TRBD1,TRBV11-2,CASSPRNTADRAGANVLTF,TGTGCCAGCAGCCCCAGAAACACGGCAGACAGGGCTGGGGCCAACGTCCTGACTTTC
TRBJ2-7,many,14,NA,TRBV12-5,CASAPGFSSYEQYF,TGTGCTAGTGCCCCGGGCTTTAGCTCCTACGAGCAGTACTTC
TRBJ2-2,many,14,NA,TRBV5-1,CASSDGLYTGELFF,TGCGCCAGCAGTGACGGACTGTACACCGGGGAGCTGTTTTTT
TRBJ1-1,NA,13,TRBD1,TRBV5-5,CASSLQGKTEAFF,TGTGCCAGCAGTTTACAGGGGAAAACTGAAGCTTTCTTT
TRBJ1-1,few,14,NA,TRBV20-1,CSARQGRVNTEAFF,TGCAGTGCTAGGCAGGGACGGGTGAACACTGAAGCTTTCTTT
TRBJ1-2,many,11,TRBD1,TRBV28,CASSQGAGYTF,TGTGCCAGCAGTCAGGGGGCCGGCTACACCTTC
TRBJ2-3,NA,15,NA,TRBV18,CASSPSGGSTDTQYF,TGTGCCAGCTCACCAAGTGGGGGAAGCACAGATACGCAGTATTTT
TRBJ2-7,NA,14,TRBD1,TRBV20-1,CSAPKTGIGHEQYF,TGCAGTGCGCCGAAGACAGGGATAGGGCACGAGCAGTACTTC
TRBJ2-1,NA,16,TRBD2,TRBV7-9,CASSPLGAGANNEQFF,TGTGCCAGCAGCCCCCTCGGAGCGGGGGCCAACAATGAGCAGTTCTTC
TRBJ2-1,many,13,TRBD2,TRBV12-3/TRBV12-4,CASSSSGSNEQFF,TGTGCCAGCAGTTCTAGCGGGAGTAATGAGCAGTTCTTC
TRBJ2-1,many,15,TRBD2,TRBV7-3,CASSFGGRASPEQFF,TGTGCCAGCAGCTTCGGCGGGAGGGCCTCTCCTGAGCAGTTCTTC
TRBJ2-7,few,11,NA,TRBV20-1,CSAKGGHEQYF,TGCAGTGCCAAGGGGGGTCACGAGCAGTACTTC
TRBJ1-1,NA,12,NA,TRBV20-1,CSACQWGTEAFF,TGCAGTGCTTGTCAGTGGGGCACTGAAGCTTTCTTT
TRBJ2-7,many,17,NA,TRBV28,CASSLRVVTARPYEQYF,TGTGCCAGCAGTTTAAGGGTGGTGACAGCTAGACCCTACGAGCAGTACTTC
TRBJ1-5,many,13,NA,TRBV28,CASSPPRGWPQHF,TGTGCCAGCAGTCCCCCAAGGGGTTGGCCCCAGCATTTT
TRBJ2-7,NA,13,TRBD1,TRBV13,CASGGQGSYEQYF,TGTGCCAGCGGCGGACAGGGGAGTTACGAGCAGTACTTC
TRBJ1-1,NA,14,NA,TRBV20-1,CSARERQSNTEAFF,TGCAGTGCTAGAGAACGGCAGTCGAACACTGAAGCTTTCTTT
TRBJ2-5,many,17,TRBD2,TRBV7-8,CASSPGTSGRAQETQYF,TGTGCCAGCAGCCCTGGGACTAGCGGGAGGGCCCAGGAGACCCAGTACTTC
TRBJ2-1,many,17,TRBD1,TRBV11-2,CASSPSQGTGGYNEQFF,TGTGCCAGCAGCCCCTCACAAGGGACAGGAGGGTACAATGAGCAGTTCTTC
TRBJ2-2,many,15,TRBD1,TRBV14,CASSRTGWSTGELFF,TGTGCCAGCAGTCGGACAGGGTGGAGCACCGGGGAGCTGTTTTTT
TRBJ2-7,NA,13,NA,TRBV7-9,CASSSGPVYEQYF,TGTGCCAGCAGCTCCGGGCCTGTCTACGAGCAGTACTTC
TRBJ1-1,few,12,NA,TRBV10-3,CAISSGRGEAFF,TGTGCCATCAGTTCAGGGAGGGGTGAAGCTTTCTTT
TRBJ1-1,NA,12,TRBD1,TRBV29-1,CSYGQGNTEAFF,TGCAGCTACGGACAGGGGAACACTGAAGCTTTCTTT
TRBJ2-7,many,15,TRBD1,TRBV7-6,CASSLDRGIGYEQYF,TGTGCCAGCAGCTTAGACAGGGGAATTGGCTACGAGCAGTACTTC
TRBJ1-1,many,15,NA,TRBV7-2,CASSLKGRSNTEAFF,TGTGCCAGCAGCTTAAAGGGACGGAGTAACACTGAAGCTTTCTTT
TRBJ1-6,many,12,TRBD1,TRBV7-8,CASGTGWSPLHF,TGTGCCAGCGGGACAGGGTGGTCACCCCTCCACTTT